Below are 17 T cell receptor beta chains sequenced from a single sample in a study of Graves' ophthalmopathy and Graves' hyperthyroidism. RNA transcripts yielded amplified TCR beta CDR3 regions. After a first-round RT-PCR with HTBI primers, a second-round multiplex PCR was run. TCRdb reanalysed the multiplex PCR reads using MiXCR and keeps one entry per CDR3 protein. Found here are about 1.2 million distinct CDR3 sequences, around a third of them singletons; the top ten hold 11%. Material: peripheral blood or thyroid tissue (not recorded which). The source of these receptors is an adult man with Graves' hyperthyroidism.

The chain carries TRBV11-2 and TRBJ1-3; D perhaps matches TRBD1 (5 bases). Germline V gene lookup returns CDR1 SGHAT and CDR2 FQNNGV. The CDR3 covers 15 residues. Trimming removed 1 base from V and 2 bases from J, with 9 bases in between. Written as DNA, the CDR3 is TGTGCCAGCAGCTTAGGGTGGGGACCTGGAAACACCATATATTTT. This sequence encodes CASSLGWGPGNTIYF.

The V gene is TRBV9, the J gene TRBJ2-7; 9 positions match TRBD1. CDR1 and CDR2 (germline): SGDLS, YYNGEE. The CDR3 length is 14 residues. The J segment lost 2 bases and the V segment lost 9 bases, leaving 9 bases of the junction unmatched. Here the CDR3 DNA reads TGTGCCACAACACCGCGGGACAGGGCCTACGAGCAGTACTTC. This gives the protein CATTPRDRAYEQYF.

V and J are TRBV7-9 and TRBJ2-7; TRBD1 aligns across 9 bases. CDR3 length equals 15 residues. V lost 6 bases, J lost 3 bases, and 9 bases stayed unmatched. CDR1 SEHNR and CDR2 FQNEAQ come from the germline V gene (reference sequence). This CDR3 is CASSQTRDRVYEQYF. The CDR3, as DNA: TGTGCCAGCAGTCAAACCCGGGACAGGGTCTACGAGCAGTACTTC.

Of note for this clonotype: This may come from a read error, since a much larger clone is one base off. The V call is TRBV20-1, the J call TRBJ1-1; TRBD1 might be the D (5 bases). This CDR3 contains 15 residues. Deletions cut 6 bases from V and 3 bases from J, with 20 bases between. Germline-derived CDR1 and CDR2 are DFQATT and SNEGSKA (reference sequence). CDR3 sequence (DNA): TGCAGTGCGCTAGATGGGGGGGGAGCGCACACTGAAGCTTTCTTT. Translating it yields CSALDGGGAHTEAFF.

This chain links TRBV11-2 with TRBJ2-5, with D possibly TRBD2 on 8 matching bases. This CDR3 contains 14 residues. Germline V lookup: CDR1 SGHAT, CDR2 FQNNGV. V gave up 5 bases and J gave up 4 bases, with 14 bases separating them. In nucleotides, the CDR3 is TGTGCCAGCAGCCCCGGGAGGGACAGAGAGACCCAGTACTTC. It specifies CASSPGRDRETQYF.

This rearrangement joins TRBV4-3 to TRBJ2-5, with a tentative D call TRBD2 (5 bases). V gave up 4 bases and J gave up 5 bases, with 14 bases separating them. CDR1 LGHNA and CDR2 YSLEER come from the germline V gene. The CDR3 covers 14 residues. This CDR3 is CASSPAGAVETQYF. The CDR3 DNA follows: TGCGCCAGCAGCCCCGCCGGAGCGGTGGAGACCCAGTACTTC.

This clonotype was counted ten times or more. The chain couples TRBV20-1 to TRBJ2-7; 9 nucleotides line up with TRBD2. This CDR3 has 15 residues. CDR1 and CDR2 from the germline V gene are DFQATT and SNEGSKA (reference sequence). V dropped 5 bases and J dropped 2; count of bases not matched to a gene: 10. This CDR3 is CSAPIAGLAPYEQYF. The CDR3 DNA reads as TGCAGTGCTCCGATCGCGGGACTAGCACCCTACGAGCAGTACTTC.

V usage is TRBV29-1 and J usage is TRBJ1-1; no clear D. Germline V gene sequence: CDR1 SQVTM, CDR2 ANQGSEA. The V and J ends lost 8 bases and 4 bases respectively, with 14 bases between them. The length of the CDR3 is 12 residues. CDR3: CSLVREATEAFF. Here the CDR3 DNA reads TGCAGCTTAGTGAGGGAAGCCACTGAAGCTTTCTTT.

In this sample, this clonotype turned up many times. Here the CDR3 DNA reads TGTGCCAGCAGCTACCGTGGGACCGGGAACTATGGCTACACCTTC. It yields the protein CASSYRGTGNYGYTF. This chain links TRBV5-8 with TRBJ1-2; D is perhaps TRBD1 (5 bases). Germline V CDR1 and CDR2: SGHTS, YDEGEE. The germline V and J ends were trimmed by 3 bases and 2 bases, with 14 bases remaining between them. This CDR3 is built from 15 residues.

This clonotype came up many times. This sequence joins TRBV12-3 or TRBV12-4 and TRBJ1-1; D unclear. Trimming left V 8 bases short and J 6 bases short, with 16 bases between. This CDR3 contains 13 residues. The CDR3 protein is CASDIPGRAEAFF. CDR3 nucleotides: TGTGCCAGCGATATCCCCGGTCGTGCTGAAGCTTTCTTT.

The rearrangement uses TRBV29-1 and TRBJ1-5, with TRBD1 matching over 7 bases. In germline, CDR1 is SQVTM, CDR2 ANQGSEA. CDR3 size: 13 residues. V lost 5 bases to trimming and J lost 11 bases; unmatched junction nucleotides: 12. CDR3 sequence: CSVIPGQRETQHF. The CDR3 DNA reads as TGCAGCGTTATACCGGGACAGCGGGAGACCCAGCATTTT.

The chain couples TRBV20-1 to TRBJ2-5; tentatively, D is TRBD1 or TRBD2 (5 bases each). With 6 bases removed from V and 2 bases from J, the gap between germline ends came to 10 bases. Germline CDR1 is DFQATT and CDR2 is SNEGSKA (reference sequence). CDR3 length: 12 amino acids. CDR3 nucleotide sequence: TGCAGTGCCGGGGCTCCGCAAGAGACCCAGTACTTC. Its translation is CSAGAPQETQYF.

This clonotype came up once. The conserved final phenylalanine or tryptophan is absent from the CDR3, which likely points to a read error. The DNA is left out, because the CDR3 cannot be placed on it with certainty; the CDR3 is given as TCRdb lists it. The chain is built from TRBV7-9 and TRBJ1-1. CDR1 is SEHNR, CDR2 FQNEAQ, per germline (reference sequence). The CDR3 extends over 11 residues, inclusive of both ends. CDR3 amino acids: CASSLDGSKFA.

This clonotype was seen a few times. A much more abundant neighbour one base away suggests this may be a read error. The CDR3 sequence: CASSPWIGNTKAFF. The CDR3 coding sequence is TGTGCCAGCAGTCCATGGATAGGGAACACTAAAGCTTTCTTT. This chain joins TRBV7-9 and TRBJ1-1; no clear D gene. CDR3 length: 14 amino acids. Germline CDR1 is SEHNR and CDR2 is FQNEAQ (reference sequence).

In regard to this clonotype: Given a much more abundant clone one base away, this may be a read error. This chain joins TRBV10-3 and TRBJ2-7, with D perhaps matching TRBD2 (5 bases). The CDR3 runs to 16 residues. Germline CDR1 reads ENHRY; CDR2 reads SYGVKD. As DNA, the CDR3 is TGTGGCATCGGGTCGGCGGCGGGTGCAAAAGCGGCCGAGCAGTACTTC. Encoded protein: CGIGSAAGAKAAEQYF.

This clonotype was seen ten or more times. The rearrangement uses TRBV15 and TRBJ2-6; 7 nucleotides line up with TRBD1. The CDR3 is 15 residues long. V was clipped by 3 bases and J by 2 bases; unmatched bases: 1. Per the germline V gene, CDR1 is LNHNV and CDR2 is YYDKDF (reference sequence). CDR3: CATSSTGAGANVLTF. CDR3 coding DNA: TGTGCCACCAGCAGCACAGGGGCTGGGGCCAACGTCCTGACTTTC.

The chain recombines TRBV9 with TRBJ1-5; D is perhaps TRBD1 (6 bases). Trimming took off 3 bases at V and 4 bases at J, with 8 bases between the two ends. This CDR3 is built from 13 residues. In germline, CDR1 is SGDLS, CDR2 YYNGEE. The CDR3 bases are TGTGCCAGCAGCGGGGACATTAATCAGCCCCAGCATTTT. It yields the protein CASSGDINQPQHF.